One and the same sample provided the 23 T cell receptor beta chains below, sequenced in a study of blood T cell repertoires in COVID-19. TCRdb keeps only in-frame clones here, not all; method: immunoSEQ multiplex PCR. The sample holds 120,000 to 150,000 clones, 70% to 90% seen once. The source material was peripheral blood. These receptors were obtained from a woman between 45 and 60 years old with acute or convalescent COVID-19.

The chain has TRBV9 and TRBJ2-2, with D perhaps matching TRBD2 (6 bases). CDR1 and CDR2 from the germline V gene are SGDLS and YYNGEE. V lost 4 bases to trimming and J lost 4 bases, with 14 bases between them. CDR3 length equals 15 residues. The CDR3, as DNA: TGTGCCAGCAGCCTAAGTACTAGCACCACCGGGGAGCTGTTTTTT. Its protein is CASSLSTSTTGELFF.

The rearrangement links TRBV5-1 to TRBJ1-1; D might be TRBD1 (5 bases). The CDR3 sequence is 14 residues long. The V end lost 0 bases, the J end lost 4 bases, and 10 bases lay between the germline ends. CDR1 and CDR2 (germline): SGHRS, YFSETQ. CDR3 sequence reads: CASSLGSTVTEAFF. CDR3 nucleotides: TGCGCCAGCAGCTTGGGATCGACAGTCACTGAAGCTTTCTTT.

The chain links TRBV25-1 to TRBJ1-1, with unresolved D. There are 12 residues in the CDR3. V lost 3 bases and J 7 bases, leaving 9 bases between the germline ends. Germline CDR1 reads MGHDK; CDR2 reads SYGVNS. CDR3 protein: CASSDELVEAFF. The CDR3 DNA follows: TGTGCCAGCAGTGACGAACTGGTTGAAGCTTTCTTT.

The V gene is TRBV27, the J gene TRBJ1-5; possible D gene TRBD1, 5 bases. The CDR3 covers 13 residues. The V and J ends lost 6 bases and 6 bases respectively, with 12 bases between them. Per the germline V gene, CDR1 is MNHEY and CDR2 is SMNVEV (reference sequence). The CDR3 DNA sequence: TGTGCCAGCAGACCCCCCGGGGGTCAGCCCCAGCATTTT. Translation gives CASRPPGGQPQHF.

The chain is built from TRBV19 and TRBJ1-1; 11 bases align to TRBD1. V was pared by 8 bases and J by 2 bases, with 4 bases of the junction left unmatched. This CDR3 has 14 residues. Germline CDR1 and CDR2: LNHDA and SQIVND (reference sequence). In DNA form, the CDR3 reads TGTGCCAGTTGGGACAGGGGGGTAAACACTGAAGCTTTCTTT. It yields the protein CASWDRGVNTEAFF.

This rearrangement joins TRBV9 to TRBJ1-2; D gene uncertain. The CDR3 has 13 amino acids. V was pared by 6 bases and J by 7 bases, with 16 bases between. Germline V gives CDR1 SGDLS, CDR2 YYNGEE. The CDR3 loop reads CASMGGLMPGYTF. Here the CDR3 DNA reads TGTGCCAGCATGGGCGGACTGATGCCTGGCTACACCTTC.

This clone was counted between two and nine times. The V and J genes are TRBV7-2 and TRBJ1-5; TRBD1 matches 11 bases. The ends lost 5 bases at V and 6 bases at J; junction bases unmatched: 9. The CDR3 spans 16 residues. The germline V gene has CDR1 SGHTA and CDR2 FQGNSA. CDR3: CASSDRDRGTFQPQHF. The CDR3 DNA reads TGTGCCAGCAGCGACCGGGACAGGGGGACGTTTCAGCCCCAGCATTTT.

The rearrangement joins TRBV12-3 or TRBV12-4 to TRBJ1-3, with no clear D. Between the trimmed V and J ends, which lost 5 bases and 10 bases, there was a span of 9 bases. The CDR3 length is 11 residues. This CDR3 reads CASSPLKTIYF. CDR3 coding DNA: TGTGCCAGCAGTCCTCTTAAAACCATATATTTT.

This clone was detected only once. CDR3 in amino acids: CSVEPGQVVGVSKNIQYF. Here the CDR3 DNA reads TGCAGCGTTGAACCCGGACAGGTGGTGGGGGTTTCCAAAAACATTCAGTACTTC. This chain uses TRBV29-1 with TRBJ2-4; TRBD1 agrees at 7 bases. The CDR3 loop spans 18 amino acids. The germline gives CDR1 SQVTM, CDR2 ANQGSEA. J was trimmed by 2 bases and V by 2 bases; bases with no gene match: 15.

The CDR3 sequence: CASRAWEDQPQHF. The DNA of the CDR3 is TGTGCCAGCAGAGCATGGGAGGATCAGCCCCAGCATTTT. The chain uses TRBV2 and TRBJ1-5; no clear D. Germline CDR1 SNHLY, CDR2 FYNNEI. Trimming shortened V by 6 bases and J by 5 bases, and 11 bases separated the two germline ends. CDR3 length equals 13 residues.

The rearrangement links TRBV4-3 to TRBJ2-7, with TRBD2 matching 8 bases. V shed 1 base, J shed 2 bases, and the junction held 4 bases outside the gene matches. The CDR3 extends over 15 amino acids. Germline values: CDR1 LGHNA, CDR2 YSLEER. The CDR3 sequence is CASSQGTSRPYEQYF. CDR3 DNA: TGCGCCAGCAGCCAAGGGACTAGCCGACCCTACGAGCAGTACTTC.

V gene TRBV9 combines with J gene TRBJ2-5, with 13 bases aligning to TRBD2. Trimming at V came to 3 bases and at J to 5 bases, leaving 7 bases not matched to a gene. CDR1 and CDR2 from the germline V gene are SGDLS and YYNGEE. This CDR3 region has 16 residues. As DNA, the CDR3 is TGTGCCAGCAGCGCTTTACTAGCGGGGGGGTCGGAGACCCAGTACTTC. Residues: CASSALLAGGSETQYF.

The chain has TRBV28 and TRBJ1-2; 7 bases are a match to TRBD1. CDR3 size: 13 residues. V shed 4 bases, J shed 3 bases, and the junction held 2 bases outside the gene matches. Germline CDR1 reads MDHEN; CDR2 reads SYDVKM. In DNA form, the CDR3 reads TGTGCCAGCAGTTCCGGGACAGACTATGGCTACACCTTC. It is translated as CASSSGTDYGYTF.

This clone came up once. The CDR3 region has the DNA TGTGCCAGCAGCCCCCGGACAGGGGATCATGGCTACACCTTC. Its translation: CASSPRTGDHGYTF. The V gene is TRBV11-2, the J gene TRBJ1-2; 9 nucleotides agree with TRBD1. CDR3 size: 14 residues. The trim removed 5 bases at V and 6 bases at J, leaving 7 bases unmatched. Germline-derived CDR1 and CDR2 are SGHAT and FQNNGV.

This clone was found once. The chain employs TRBV7-2 and TRBJ2-1; TRBD2 matches at 7 bases. V shed 0 bases, J shed 10 bases, and the junction held 9 bases outside the gene matches. CDR1 and CDR2 from the germline V gene are SGHTA and FQGNSA. CDR3 size: 15 residues. CDR3 sequence (DNA): TGTGCCAGCAGCTTAGCAGCGGGGATGTATACGGAGCAGTTCTTC. Its protein is CASSLAAGMYTEQFF.

The chain combines TRBV27 with TRBJ2-3; 14 bases match TRBD2. Per germline, CDR1 MNHEY and CDR2 SMNVEV (reference sequence). V lost 5 bases and J lost 1; bases outside the gene matches: 8. The length of the CDR3 is 18 residues. The CDR3 bases are TGTGCCAGCAGTCCCGGGACTAGCGGGGGTTTTCGCACAGATACGCAGTATTTT. Amino acid sequence: CASSPGTSGGFRTDTQYF.

CDR3 sequence: CSVEGGSGQNIQYF. The CDR3 region has the DNA TGCAGCGTTGAGGGGGGGTCCGGGCAAAACATTCAGTACTTC. The rearrangement joins TRBV29-1 to TRBJ2-4; 7 bases line up with TRBD2. Germline-derived CDR1 and CDR2 are SQVTM and ANQGSEA. The CDR3 length is 14 residues. V was pared by 3 bases and J by 5 bases, with 7 bases of the junction left unmatched. Combining the CDR3 with reference TRBV29-1 and TRBJ2-4 gives the whole variable domain SAVISQKPSRDICQRGTSLTIQCQVDSQVTMMFWYRQQPGQSLTLIATANQGSEATYESGFVIDKFPISRPNLTFSTLTVSNMSPEDSSIYLCSVEGGSGQNIQYFGAGTRLSVL.

CDR3 nucleotides: TGTGCCAGCAGTTTAAGGGACAGTTATCAGCCCCAGCATTTT. Its protein is CASSLRDSYQPQHF. The chain uses TRBV28 and TRBJ1-5; 7 bases are a match to TRBD1. Germline V gene lookup returns CDR1 MDHEN and CDR2 SYDVKM. The V gene end was trimmed by 2 bases and the J gene end by 5 bases; junction bases not matched to a gene: 3. The CDR3 is 14 residues long.

The genes are TRBV5-1 and TRBJ2-7; the D gene is possibly TRBD1 (5 bases). The germline V and J ends were trimmed by 0 bases and 3 bases, with 13 bases remaining between them. CDR1 is SGHRS, CDR2 YFSETQ, per germline. CDR3 length equals 15 residues. CDR3 nucleotide sequence: TGCGCCAGCAGCTTGGAGGCCAGGGCCTTCTACGAGCAGTACTTC. Residues: CASSLEARAFYEQYF.

The V and J genes are TRBV6-5 and TRBJ1-2; the match to TRBD1 covers 8 bases. The CDR3 has 14 residues. Trimming removed 6 bases from V and 8 bases from J; junction bases left unmatched: 11. Germline loops: CDR1 MNHEY, CDR2 SVGAGI. CDR3 DNA: TGTGCCAGCAGGGGCTCAGGGGGCCAAAGGGGCTACACCTTC. As protein: CASRGSGGQRGYTF.

This rearrangement joins TRBV28 to TRBJ1-1, with D tentatively TRBD1 (5 bases). The CDR3 length is 13 residues. Germline loops: CDR1 MDHEN, CDR2 SYDVKM. V lost 3 bases and J 6 bases, leaving 11 bases between the germline ends. CDR3 bases: TGTGCCAGCAGTTTGGGGGGTAGGGCTGAAGCTTTCTTT. It specifies CASSLGGRAEAFF.

This chain connects TRBV12-5 to TRBJ1-1, with TRBD1 as a possible D gene (6 bases). Germline CDR1 is LGHNT and CDR2 is FRNRAP. V was pared by 2 bases and J by 5 bases, with 12 bases between. This CDR3 spans 14 amino acids. CDR3: CASGLRGEGTEAFF. The CDR3 nucleotides read TGTGCTAGTGGTTTGAGGGGGGAGGGAACTGAAGCTTTCTTT. Using reference TRBV12-5 and TRBJ1-1 for the parts outside the CDR3, the full variable domain is DARVTQTPRHKVTEMGQEVTMRCQPILGHNTVFWYRQTMMQGLELLAYFRNRAPLDDSGMPKDRFSAEMPDATLATLKIQPSEPRDSAVYFCASGLRGEGTEAFFGQGTRLTVV.

V and J are TRBV6-2 or TRBV6-3 and TRBJ1-4, with unresolved D. CDR3 length: 15 amino acids. Germline loops: CDR1 MNHEY, CDR2 SVGEGT. V was cut by 4 bases and J by 5 bases, with 14 bases left in between. CDR3 loop: CASSSSRSGNEKLFF. The CDR3 DNA is TGTGCCAGCAGTTCTAGCCGGTCCGGAAATGAAAAACTGTTTTTT.